This entry is about one TCR beta chain. Its target is not known. Stated treatment: oral pan-JAK inhibitor, 5-10 mg twice daily. Sequencing relied on a cDNA template that was reverse transcribed from extracted RNA. TCRdb's copy holds only in-frame clones and misses some; the assay was immunoSEQ multiplex PCR. Of 150,000 to 250,000 clones in the sample, 58% are singletons; the top ten hold 5.5%. The sample belongs to a study of CD8+ T cells in alopecia areata. At the level of the study: The protocol delivered tofacitinib for 6 to 18 months, then withdrew it for 6 months.

Trimming stripped 9 bases from V and 3 bases from J, with 21 bases between. CDR1 and CDR2 from the germline V gene are SNHLY and FYNNEI. The CDR3 runs 15 residues. Study-wide results and caveats: Scalp clonality and expanded CD8+ clones among the top 100 showed significant decreases with tofacitinib.

This clonotype was sampled from a human donor with alopecia areata. The V call is TRBV2, the J call TRBJ2-7; D possibly corresponds to TRBD2 (6 bases). The source material was CD4+ T cells sorted from blood, sampled at week 24, from a patient treated with tofacitinib. The chain's CDR3 is CASSSGPGAGYEQYF. In nucleotides, the CDR3 is TGTGCCAGTTCCTCAGGGCCGGGAGCCGGCTACGAGCAGTACTTC.